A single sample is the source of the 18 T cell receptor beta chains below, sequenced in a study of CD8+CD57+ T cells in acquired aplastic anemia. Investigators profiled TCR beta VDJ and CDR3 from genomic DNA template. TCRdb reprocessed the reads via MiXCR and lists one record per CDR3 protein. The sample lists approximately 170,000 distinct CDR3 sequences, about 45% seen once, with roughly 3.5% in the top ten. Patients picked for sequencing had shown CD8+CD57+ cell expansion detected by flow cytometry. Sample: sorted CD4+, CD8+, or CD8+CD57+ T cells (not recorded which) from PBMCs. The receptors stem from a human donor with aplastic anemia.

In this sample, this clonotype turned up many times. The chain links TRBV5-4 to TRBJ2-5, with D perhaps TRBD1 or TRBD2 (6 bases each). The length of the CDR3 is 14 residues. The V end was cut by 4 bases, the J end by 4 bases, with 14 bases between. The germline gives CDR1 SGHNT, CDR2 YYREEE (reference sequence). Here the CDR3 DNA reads TGTGCCAGCAGCACCGGGGGCCAGGGAGAGACCCAGTACTTC. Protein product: CASSTGGQGETQYF.

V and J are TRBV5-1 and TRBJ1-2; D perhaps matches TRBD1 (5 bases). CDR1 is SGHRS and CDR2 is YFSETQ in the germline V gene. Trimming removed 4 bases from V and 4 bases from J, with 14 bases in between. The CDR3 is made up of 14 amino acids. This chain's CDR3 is CASSAGDGTYGYTF. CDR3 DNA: TGCGCCAGCAGCGCCGGGGACGGAACCTATGGCTACACCTTC.

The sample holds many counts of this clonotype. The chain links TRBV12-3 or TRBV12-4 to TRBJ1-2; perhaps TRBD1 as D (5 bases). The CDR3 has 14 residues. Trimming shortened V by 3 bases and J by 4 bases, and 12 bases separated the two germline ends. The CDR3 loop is CASSLRGRGYGYTF. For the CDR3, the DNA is TGTGCCAGCAGTTTGAGGGGTCGGGGCTATGGCTACACCTTC.

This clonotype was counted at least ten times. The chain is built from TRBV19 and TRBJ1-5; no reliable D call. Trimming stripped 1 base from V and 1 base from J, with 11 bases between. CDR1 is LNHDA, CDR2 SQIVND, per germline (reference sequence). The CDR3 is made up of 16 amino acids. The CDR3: CASSIVTVFSNQPQHF. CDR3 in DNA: TGTGCCAGTAGTATAGTAACGGTTTTCAGCAATCAGCCCCAGCATTTT.

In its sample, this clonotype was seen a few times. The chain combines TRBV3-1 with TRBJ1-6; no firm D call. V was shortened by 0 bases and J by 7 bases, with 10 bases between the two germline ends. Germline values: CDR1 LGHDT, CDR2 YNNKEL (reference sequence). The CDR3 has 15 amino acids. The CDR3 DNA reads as TGTGCCAGCAGCCAAGAAGAGGGCAGGAATTCACCCCTCCACTTT. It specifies CASSQEEGRNSPLHF.

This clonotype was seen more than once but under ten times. CDR3 coding DNA: TGTGCCAGCAGCCCTTCTGGCGGACCCTACGAGCAGTACTTC. Its translation is CASSPSGGPYEQYF. The genes are TRBV7-2 and TRBJ2-7; D call uncertain. Germline V gene sequence: CDR1 SGHTA, CDR2 FQGNSA. The length of the CDR3 is 14 residues. The V end lost 5 bases, the J end lost 2 bases, and 13 bases lay between the germline ends.

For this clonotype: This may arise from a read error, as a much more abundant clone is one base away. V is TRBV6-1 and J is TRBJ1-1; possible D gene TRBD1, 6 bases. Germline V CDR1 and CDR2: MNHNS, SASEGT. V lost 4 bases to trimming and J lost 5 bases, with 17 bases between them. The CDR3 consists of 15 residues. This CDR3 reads CASSGLGRGITEAFF. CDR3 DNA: TGTGCCAGCAGTGGACTGGGCAGGGGAATAACTGAAGCTTTCTTT.

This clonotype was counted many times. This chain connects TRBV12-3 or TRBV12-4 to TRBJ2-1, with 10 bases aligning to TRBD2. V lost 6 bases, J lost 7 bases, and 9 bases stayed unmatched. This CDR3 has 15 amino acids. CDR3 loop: CASSPSGRGENEQFF. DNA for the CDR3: TGTGCCAGCAGCCCTAGCGGGAGAGGCGAAAATGAGCAGTTCTTC.

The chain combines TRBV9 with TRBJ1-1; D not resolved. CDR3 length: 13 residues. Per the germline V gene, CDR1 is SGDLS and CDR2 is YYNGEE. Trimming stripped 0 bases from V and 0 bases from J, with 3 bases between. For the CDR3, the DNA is TGTGCCAGCAGCGTAGCTGTGAACACTGAAGCTTTCTTT. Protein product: CASSVAVNTEAFF.

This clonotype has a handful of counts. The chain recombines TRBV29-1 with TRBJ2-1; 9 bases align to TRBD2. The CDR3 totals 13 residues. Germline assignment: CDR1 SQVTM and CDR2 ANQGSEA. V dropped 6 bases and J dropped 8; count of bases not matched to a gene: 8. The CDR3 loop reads CSVGGGAKDEQFF. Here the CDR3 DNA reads TGCAGCGTCGGCGGGGGGGCGAAGGATGAGCAGTTCTTC.

Here the CDR3 DNA reads TGTGCCAGCAGCTCTAGGCCCGGGACTAGCGGGAAAAGGGGCACAGATACGCAGTATTTT. It yields the protein CASSSRPGTSGKRGTDTQYF. V is TRBV7-6 and J is TRBJ2-3; TRBD2 aligns across 13 bases. This CDR3 is built from 20 residues. V lost 4 bases, J lost 1 base, and 14 bases stayed unmatched. Germline CDR1 reads SGHVS; CDR2 reads FNYEAQ.

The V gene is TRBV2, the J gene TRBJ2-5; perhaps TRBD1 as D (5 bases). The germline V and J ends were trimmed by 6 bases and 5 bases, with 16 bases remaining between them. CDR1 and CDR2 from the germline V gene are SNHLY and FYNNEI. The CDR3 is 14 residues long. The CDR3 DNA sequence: TGTGCCAGCAGCCTCGAGGACACCGGGGAGACCCAGTACTTC. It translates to CASSLEDTGETQYF.

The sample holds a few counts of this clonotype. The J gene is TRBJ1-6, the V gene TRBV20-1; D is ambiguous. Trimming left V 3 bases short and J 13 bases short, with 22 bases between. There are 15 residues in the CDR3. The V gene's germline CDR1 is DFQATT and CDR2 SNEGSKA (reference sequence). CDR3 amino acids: CSARRGYGGESPLHF. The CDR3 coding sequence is TGCAGTGCTAGGAGAGGGTACGGCGGGGAGTCGCCCCTCCACTTT.

The DNA for the CDR3 is TGTGCCAGCTCAGAAGGGGCTAGCGAATACGAGCAGTACTTC. Its translation is CASSEGASEYEQYF. This chain uses TRBV18 with TRBJ2-7; possibly TRBD2 for D (6 bases). This CDR3 comprises 14 residues. V was cut by 5 bases and J by 4 bases, with 15 bases left in between. Looked up from germline, CDR1 is KGHSH and CDR2 is LQKENI.

The CDR3 DNA is TGTGCCAGCAGTTTATCGCCGGGATCGAACACTGAAGCTTTCTTT. Protein product: CASSLSPGSNTEAFF. J is TRBJ1-1 and V is TRBV27; D is uncertain. Trimming cost V 0 bases and J 1 base, with 9 bases left between them. Looked up from germline, CDR1 is MNHEY and CDR2 is SMNVEV (reference sequence). CDR3 length: 15 amino acids.

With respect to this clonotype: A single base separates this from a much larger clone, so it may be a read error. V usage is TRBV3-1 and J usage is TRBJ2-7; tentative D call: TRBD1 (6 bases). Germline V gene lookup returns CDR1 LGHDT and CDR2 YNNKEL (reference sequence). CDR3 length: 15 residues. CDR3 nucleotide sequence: TGTGCCAGCATCTCAAACAGGGTCCCCCTCTACGAGCAGTGCTTC. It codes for CASISNRVPLYEQCF.

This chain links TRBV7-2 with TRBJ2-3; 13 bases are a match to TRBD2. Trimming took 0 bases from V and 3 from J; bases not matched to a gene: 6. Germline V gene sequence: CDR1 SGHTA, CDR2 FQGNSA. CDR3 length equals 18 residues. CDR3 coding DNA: TGTGCCAGCAGCTTAGCCGTACTAGCGGGGGGGGCTACAGATACGCAGTATTTT. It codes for CASSLAVLAGGATDTQYF.

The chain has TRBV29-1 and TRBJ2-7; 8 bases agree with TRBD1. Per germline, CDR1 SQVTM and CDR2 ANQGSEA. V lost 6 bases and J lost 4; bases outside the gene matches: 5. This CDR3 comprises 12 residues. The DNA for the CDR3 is TGCAGCGTGGGGACAGGACCTTACGAGCAGTACGTC. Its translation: CSVGTGPYEQYV.